Below, one T cell receptor (beta chain) is given with its context. These data are taken from a study of blood T cell repertoires in COVID-19. About the research overall: Acute and convalescent COVID-19 specimens originated in the United States, Italy and Spain. Sources were T cells, B-cell-depleted T cells, or PBMCs; the material itself was cDNA or gDNA.

The CDR3 runs 17 residues. J gave up 7 bases and V 1 base, and 11 bases lay outside the gene matches. Germline V lookup: CDR1 SGHTA, CDR2 FQGNSA. Clones were sequenced by immunoSEQ multiplex PCR, and TCRdb holds only the in-frame ones, with some missing. The sample has more than 200,000 clones, 85% to 90% seen once. V is TRBV7-2 and J is TRBJ2-2; 8 bases map to TRBD2. Sequenced material: peripheral blood. The sequence was collected from an elderly man with acute or convalescent COVID-19. The CDR3 loop is CASSLGIGGAGGGELFF. The CDR3 region has the DNA TGTGCCAGCAGCTTAGGGATCGGGGGGGCTGGTGGCGGGGAGCTGTTTTTT.